This TCR beta chain came from a study of response to subunit inactivated influenza vaccine. The study, taken as a whole, reports: After each seasonal influenza vaccination, few new T cells are recruited, the authors suggested.

V gave up 0 bases and J gave up 3 bases; unmatched junction bases: 2. CDR1 is SGHTA, CDR2 FQGTGA, per germline. The CDR3 totals 16 residues. Turning to this clonotype: No antigen is known for it.

Each CDR3 protein gets one entry after TCRdb re-called the RT-PCR reads with MiXCR. The sample has hundreds of thousands of distinct CDR3 sequences, roughly 12% seen once. The receptor was isolated from a man aged 45-60 years who received an inactivated influenza vaccine. The chain links TRBV7-3 to TRBJ2-1, with 10 bases that match TRBD2. Sequenced here: PBMCs from blood, sampled on the day of vaccination. The CDR3 DNA is TGTGCCAGCAGCTTAACGGGGACTAGCGACTACAATGAGCAGTTCTTC. It specifies CASSLTGTSDYNEQFF.